The T cell receptor beta chain under discussion was sequenced for a study of T cell responses to AZD1222 COVID-19 vaccine. Study at large: The study pooled second doses at about 4 or about 12 weeks.

Measured with immunoSEQ multiplex PCR; TCRdb has only the in-frame clones, and not every one. The table includes roughly 100,000 clones, around 86% detected once. V lost 3 bases and J lost 6, with 15 bases in between. The CDR3 sequence is 14 residues long. From germline, CDR1 is LNHDA and CDR2 SQIVND (reference sequence). About this clone: Its antigen remains unknown.

Findings and caveats of the study: CD4 TCRs linked to vaccination spanned spike, dominating at 160-218 and 743-854. Repertoire sampling was restricted to post-peak T cell response timepoints. Among those given AZD1222, only 5 to 7 were seropositive at baseline.

The chain recombines TRBV19 with TRBJ2-7, with D maybe TRBD1 (7 bases). The specimen comprised peripheral blood, sampled on day 0 of AZD1222 vaccination. The sequence was collected from an adult in good health. CDR3 sequence reads: CASSMVRQGGEQYF. CDR3 nucleotide sequence: TGTGCCAGTAGTATGGTGCGACAGGGAGGCGAGCAGTACTTC.